This entry is about one T cell receptor beta chain. These data are taken from a study of blood T cell repertoires in COVID-19. Looking at the study overall: PBMCs, B-cell-depleted T cells, or T cells provided the cDNA or gDNA that made up the material.

Clones were sequenced by immunoSEQ multiplex PCR, and TCRdb holds only the in-frame ones, with some missing. The data contain 310,000 or so clones, roughly 89% of them singletons. Deletions cut 0 bases from V and 1 base from J, with 8 bases between. In germline, CDR1 is SGHTS, CDR2 YDEGEE. This CDR3 contains 15 residues. Participants' own reports of clinical history determined their cohort assignment. Before being deemed recovered, Cohort 3 donors had two negative PCRs, clearance, or symptom resolution. Sequencing was carried out using PBMCs or T cells enriched from blood (not recorded which). The chain combines TRBV5-8 with TRBJ1-3; unclear D gene. The clonotype was recovered from a woman aged 18 to 35 who had recovered from COVID-19. CDR3 DNA sequence: TGTGCCAGCAGCTTGGCCACGGGGTCTGGAAACACCATATATTTT. Amino acids: CASSLATGSGNTIYF.